These 9 T cell receptor beta chains originate from one sample sequenced in a study of neurological immune-mediated disorders. TCRdb processed the 5' RACE reads anew with MiXCR; each CDR3 protein has one entry. The sample has 71,000 or so distinct CDR3 sequences, about 5.5% seen once; the top ten hold 2.2%. Sequencing input: PBMCs. These receptors all come from a woman aged 30 to 39 with multiple sclerosis.

This clonotype was seen at least ten times. The CDR3 DNA sequence: TGTGCCAGCAGTCGCCGGTTGAGCGGGCTCTACAATGAGCAGTTCTTC. It translates to CASSRRLSGLYNEQFF. This chain links TRBV6-5 with TRBJ2-1, with a tentative D call TRBD2 (6 bases). From germline, CDR1 is MNHEY and CDR2 SVGAGI. This CDR3 region has 16 residues. Trimming left V 5 bases short and J 3 bases short, with 17 bases between.

This clonotype was observed at least ten times. V gene TRBV29-1 combines with J gene TRBJ1-2; D ambiguous. CDR3 length: 13 amino acids. CDR1 is SQVTM, CDR2 ANQGSEA, per germline. The V and J ends lost 4 bases and 3 bases respectively, with 12 bases between them. CDR3 region: CSVVSAEDYGYTF. The CDR3 DNA follows: TGCAGCGTTGTCTCCGCAGAAGACTATGGCTACACCTTC.

This clonotype appeared a few times. V and J are TRBV7-2 and TRBJ1-6; the D gene is possibly TRBD1 (6 bases). CDR3 size: 16 residues. Germline V gene lookup returns CDR1 SGHTA and CDR2 FQGNSA. V was shortened by 6 bases and J by 0 bases, with 12 bases between the two germline ends. The CDR3 DNA is TGTGCCAGCAGGAAAACAGGGAGCTCCTATAATTCACCCCTCCACTTT. Protein sequence: CASRKTGSSYNSPLHF.

This clonotype was seen at least ten times. V usage is TRBV28 and J usage is TRBJ2-3; 14 positions agree with TRBD2. This CDR3 has 23 amino acids. V shed 6 bases and J 1 base; nucleotides not matched to a gene: 24. Germline-derived CDR1 and CDR2 are MDHEN and SYDVKM. The DNA of the CDR3 is TGTGCCAGCAGGCCCGAGCTAACCGGGGGACTAGCGGGAGCCCCCCGGGGCACAGATACGCAGTATTTT. This sequence encodes CASRPELTGGLAGAPRGTDTQYF. Full variable domain (rest looked up from reference TRBV28 and TRBJ2-3): DVKVTQSSRYLVKRTGEKVFLECVQDMDHENMFWYRQDPGLGLRLIYFSYDVKMKEKGDIPEGYSVSREKKERFSLILESASTNQTSMYLCASRPELTGGLAGAPRGTDTQYFGPGTRLTVL.

This clonotype showed up many times. The chain joins TRBV5-1 to TRBJ2-2; D remains ambiguous. The CDR3 loop spans 15 amino acids. The germline gives CDR1 SGHRS, CDR2 YFSETQ. V lost 6 bases and J 0 bases, leaving 12 bases between the germline ends. CDR3 DNA sequence: TGCGCCAGCAACCCAGAGGATGCGAACACCGGGGAGCTGTTTTTT. Translating it yields CASNPEDANTGELFF. The full variable domain, with the rest looked up from reference TRBV5-1 and TRBJ2-2, is KAGVTQTPRYLIKTRGQQVTLSCSPISGHRSVSWYQQTPGQGLQFLFEYFSETQRNKGNFPGRFSGRQFSNSRSEMNVSTLELGDSALYLCASNPEDANTGELFFGEGSRLTVL.

This clonotype was detected many times. The chain carries TRBV5-6 and TRBJ1-5; TRBD1 matches 10 bases. V lost 4 bases and J lost 4; bases outside the gene matches: 5. Germline V gives CDR1 SGHDT, CDR2 YYEEEE. The CDR3 is 15 amino acids. The CDR3, as DNA: TGTGCCAGCAGCCTCGGACAGGGGGGTAATCAGCCCCAGCATTTT. Residues: CASSLGQGGNQPQHF.

Many counts were recorded for this clonotype. The chain joins TRBV28 to TRBJ2-1; the match to TRBD2 covers 15 bases. Germline loops: CDR1 MDHEN, CDR2 SYDVKM. With V trimmed by 6 bases and J by 7 bases, 13 bases remained unmatched. There are 18 residues in the CDR3. CDR3 in amino acids: CASRPRRRGLAGGNEQFF. In DNA, the CDR3 is TGTGCCAGCAGACCACGACGCCGAGGACTAGCGGGAGGGAATGAGCAGTTCTTC.

This clonotype showed up many times. This chain uses TRBV29-1 with TRBJ2-3; D remains ambiguous. Germline CDR1 reads SQVTM; CDR2 reads ANQGSEA. With 1 base removed from V and 2 bases from J, the gap between germline ends came to 13 bases. The CDR3 sequence is 15 residues long. Here the CDR3 DNA reads TGCAGCGTTGAAGTCGTGCCTGGGTCCACAGATACGCAGTATTTT. Its protein is CSVEVVPGSTDTQYF.

At least ten counts were recorded for this clonotype. The rearrangement uses TRBV20-1 and TRBJ2-3; TRBD1 agrees at 7 bases. In germline, CDR1 is DFQATT, CDR2 SNEGSKA (reference sequence). Trimming cost V 1 base and J 0 bases; bases outside gene matches: 7. This CDR3 is built from 16 residues. The DNA of the CDR3 is TGCAGTGCTAGAGCGGACAGGCGTGCTAGCACAGATACGCAGTATTTT. This codes for CSARADRRASTDTQYF.